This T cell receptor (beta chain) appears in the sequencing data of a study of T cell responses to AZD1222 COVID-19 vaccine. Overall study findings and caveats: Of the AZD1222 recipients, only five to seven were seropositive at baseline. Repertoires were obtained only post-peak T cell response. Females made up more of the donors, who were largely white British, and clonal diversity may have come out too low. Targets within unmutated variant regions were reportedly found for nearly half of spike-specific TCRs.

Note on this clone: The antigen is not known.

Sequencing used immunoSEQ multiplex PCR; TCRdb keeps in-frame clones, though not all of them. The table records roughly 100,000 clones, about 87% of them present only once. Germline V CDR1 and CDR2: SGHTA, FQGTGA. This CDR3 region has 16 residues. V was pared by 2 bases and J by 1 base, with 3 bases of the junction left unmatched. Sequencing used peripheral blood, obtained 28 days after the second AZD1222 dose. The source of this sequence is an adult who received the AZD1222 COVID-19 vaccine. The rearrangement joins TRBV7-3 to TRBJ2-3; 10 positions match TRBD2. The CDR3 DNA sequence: TGTGCCAGCAGCTTACGGCTAGCGGGGGGCACAGATACGCAGTATTTT. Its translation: CASSLRLAGGTDTQYF.